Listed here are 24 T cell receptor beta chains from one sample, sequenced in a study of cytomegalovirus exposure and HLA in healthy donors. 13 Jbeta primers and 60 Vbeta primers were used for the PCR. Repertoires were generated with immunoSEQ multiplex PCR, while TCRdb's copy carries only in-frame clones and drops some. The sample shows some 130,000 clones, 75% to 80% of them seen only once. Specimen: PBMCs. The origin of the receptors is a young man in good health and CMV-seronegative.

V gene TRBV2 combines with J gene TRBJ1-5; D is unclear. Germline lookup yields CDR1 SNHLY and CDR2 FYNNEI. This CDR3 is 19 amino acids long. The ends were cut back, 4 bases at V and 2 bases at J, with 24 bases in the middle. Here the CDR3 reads CASSVAAGRNLDGNQPQHF. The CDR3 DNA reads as TGTGCCAGCAGTGTTGCGGCGGGCAGGAATCTCGATGGCAATCAGCCCCAGCATTTT. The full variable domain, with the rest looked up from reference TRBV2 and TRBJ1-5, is EPEVTQTPSHQVTQMGQEVILRCVPISNHLYFYWYRQILGQKVEFLVSFYNNEISEKSEIFDDQFSVERPDGSNFTLKIRSTKLEDSAMYFCASSVAAGRNLDGNQPQHFGDGTRLSIL.

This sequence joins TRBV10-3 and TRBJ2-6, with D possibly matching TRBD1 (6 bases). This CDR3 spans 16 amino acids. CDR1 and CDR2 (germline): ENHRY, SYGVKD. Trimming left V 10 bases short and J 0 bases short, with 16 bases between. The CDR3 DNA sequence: TGTGCCACAACAGGGACCGCCAGCTCTGGGGCCAACGTCCTGACTTTC. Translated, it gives CATTGTASSGANVLTF.

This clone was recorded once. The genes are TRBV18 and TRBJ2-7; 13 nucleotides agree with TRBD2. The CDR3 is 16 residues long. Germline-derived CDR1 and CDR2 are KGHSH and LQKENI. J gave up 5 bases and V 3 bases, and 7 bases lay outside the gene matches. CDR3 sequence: CASSPYWTSGSNEQYF. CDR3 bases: TGTGCCAGCTCACCGTATTGGACTAGCGGGAGTAACGAGCAGTACTTC.

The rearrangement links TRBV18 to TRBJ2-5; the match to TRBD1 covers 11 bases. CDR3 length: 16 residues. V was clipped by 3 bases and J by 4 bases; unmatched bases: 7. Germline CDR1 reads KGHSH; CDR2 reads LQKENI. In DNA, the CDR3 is TGTGCCAGCTCACCGGACAGGGGGCGGCCTGGAGAGACCCAGTACTTC. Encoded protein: CASSPDRGRPGETQYF. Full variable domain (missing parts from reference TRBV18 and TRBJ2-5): NAGVMQNPRHLVRRRGQEARLRCSPMKGHSHVYWYRQLPEEGLKFMVYLQKENIIDESGMPKERFSAEFPKEGPSILRIQQVVRGDSAAYFCASSPDRGRPGETQYFGPGTRLLVL.

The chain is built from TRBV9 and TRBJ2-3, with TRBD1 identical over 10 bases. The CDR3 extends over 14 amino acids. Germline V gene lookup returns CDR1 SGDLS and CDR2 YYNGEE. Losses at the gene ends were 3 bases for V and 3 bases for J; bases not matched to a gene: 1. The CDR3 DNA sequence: TGTGCCAGCAGCGGGACAGGGGGAACAGATACGCAGTATTTT. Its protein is CASSGTGGTDTQYF.

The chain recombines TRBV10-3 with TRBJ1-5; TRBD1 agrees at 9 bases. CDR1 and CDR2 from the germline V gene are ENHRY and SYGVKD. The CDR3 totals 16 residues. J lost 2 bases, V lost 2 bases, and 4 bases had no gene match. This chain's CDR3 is CAISEGTGSGNQPQHF. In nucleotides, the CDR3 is TGTGCCATCAGTGAGGGGACAGGGTCGGGCAATCAGCCCCAGCATTTT.

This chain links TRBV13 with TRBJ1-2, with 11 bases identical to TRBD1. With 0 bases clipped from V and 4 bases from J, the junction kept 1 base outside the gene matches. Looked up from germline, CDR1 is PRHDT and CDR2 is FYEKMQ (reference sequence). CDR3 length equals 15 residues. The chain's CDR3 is CASSLGGTGGYGYTF. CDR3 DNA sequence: TGTGCCAGCAGCTTAGGAGGGACAGGGGGCTATGGCTACACCTTC. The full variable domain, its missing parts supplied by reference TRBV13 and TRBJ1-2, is AAGVIQSPRHLIKEKRETATLKCYPIPRHDTVYWYQQGPGQDPQFLISFYEKMQSDKGSIPDRFSAQQFSDYHSELNMSSLELGDSALYFCASSLGGTGGYGYTFGSGTRLTVV.

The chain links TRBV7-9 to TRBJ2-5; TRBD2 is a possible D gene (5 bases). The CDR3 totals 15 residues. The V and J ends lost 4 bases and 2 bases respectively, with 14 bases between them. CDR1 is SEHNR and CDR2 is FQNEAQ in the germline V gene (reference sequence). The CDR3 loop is CASSSTGSWQETQYF. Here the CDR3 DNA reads TGTGCCAGCAGCTCCACGGGGAGTTGGCAAGAGACCCAGTACTTC.

As DNA, the CDR3 is TGTGCCAGCAGTTTAGACAGGCAAAACTATGGCTACACCTTC. As protein: CASSLDRQNYGYTF. The rearrangement joins TRBV6-6 to TRBJ1-2; perhaps TRBD1 as D (6 bases). CDR1 and CDR2 (germline): MNHNY, SVGAGI (reference sequence). The V and J ends lost 4 bases and 2 bases respectively, with 11 bases between them. The CDR3 has 14 residues.

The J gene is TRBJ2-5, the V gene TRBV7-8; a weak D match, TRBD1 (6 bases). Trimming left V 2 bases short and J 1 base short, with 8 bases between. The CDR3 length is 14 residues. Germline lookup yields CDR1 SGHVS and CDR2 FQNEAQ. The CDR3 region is CASSLMDSQETQYF. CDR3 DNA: TGTGCCAGCAGCTTAATGGACAGCCAAGAGACCCAGTACTTC.

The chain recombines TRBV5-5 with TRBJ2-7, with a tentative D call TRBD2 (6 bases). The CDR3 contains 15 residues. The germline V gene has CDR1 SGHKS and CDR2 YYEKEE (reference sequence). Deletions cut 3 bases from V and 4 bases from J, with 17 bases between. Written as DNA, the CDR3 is TGTGCCAGCAGCTCTCAGGGAGGCTTCACTTACGAGCAGTACTTC. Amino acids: CASSSQGGFTYEQYF.

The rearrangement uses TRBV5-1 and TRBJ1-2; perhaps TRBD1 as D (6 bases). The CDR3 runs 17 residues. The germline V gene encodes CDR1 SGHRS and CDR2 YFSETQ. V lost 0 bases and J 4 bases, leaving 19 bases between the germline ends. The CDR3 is CASSLGPAGGASYGYTF. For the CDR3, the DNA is TGCGCCAGCAGCTTGGGCCCGGCGGGGGGCGCGAGCTATGGCTACACCTTC. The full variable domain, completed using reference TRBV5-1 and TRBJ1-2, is KAGVTQTPRYLIKTRGQQVTLSCSPISGHRSVSWYQQTPGQGLQFLFEYFSETQRNKGNFPGRFSGRQFSNSRSEMNVSTLELGDSALYLCASSLGPAGGASYGYTFGSGTRLTVV.

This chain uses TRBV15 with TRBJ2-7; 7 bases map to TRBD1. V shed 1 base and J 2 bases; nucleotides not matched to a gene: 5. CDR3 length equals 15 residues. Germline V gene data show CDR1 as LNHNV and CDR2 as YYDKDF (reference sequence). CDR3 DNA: TGTGCCACCAGCAGAGGTCGAGACAGGGCCTACGAGCAGTACTTC. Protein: CATSRGRDRAYEQYF.

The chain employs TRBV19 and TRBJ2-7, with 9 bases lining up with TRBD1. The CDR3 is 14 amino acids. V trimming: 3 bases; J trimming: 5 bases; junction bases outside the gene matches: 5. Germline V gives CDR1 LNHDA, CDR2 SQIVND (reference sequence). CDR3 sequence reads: CASSMGQGIHEQYF. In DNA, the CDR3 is TGTGCCAGTAGTATGGGACAGGGAATCCACGAGCAGTACTTC.

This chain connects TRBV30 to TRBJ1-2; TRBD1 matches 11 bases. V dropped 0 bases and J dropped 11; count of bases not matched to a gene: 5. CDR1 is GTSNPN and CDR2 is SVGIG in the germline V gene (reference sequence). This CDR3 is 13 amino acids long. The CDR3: CAWSVIGQGAYTF. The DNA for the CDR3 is TGTGCCTGGAGTGTTATTGGACAGGGGGCTTACACCTTC.

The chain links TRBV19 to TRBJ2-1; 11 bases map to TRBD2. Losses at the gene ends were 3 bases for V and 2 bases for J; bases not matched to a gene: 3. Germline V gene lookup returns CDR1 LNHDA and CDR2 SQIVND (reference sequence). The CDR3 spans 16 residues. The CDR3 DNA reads TGTGCCAGTAGTATGGTGACTAGCGGGACCTACAATGAGCAGTTCTTC. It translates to CASSMVTSGTYNEQFF. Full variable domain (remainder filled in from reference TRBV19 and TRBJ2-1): DGGITQSPKYLFRKEGQNVTLSCEQNLNHDAMYWYRQDPGQGLRLIYYSQIVNDFQKGDIAEGYSVSREKKESFPLTVTSAQKNPTAFYLCASSMVTSGTYNEQFFGPGTRLTVL.

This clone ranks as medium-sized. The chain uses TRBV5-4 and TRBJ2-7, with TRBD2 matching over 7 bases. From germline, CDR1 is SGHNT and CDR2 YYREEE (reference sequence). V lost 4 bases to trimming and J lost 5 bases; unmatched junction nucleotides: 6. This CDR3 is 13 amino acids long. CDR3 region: CASSPLSGDEQYF. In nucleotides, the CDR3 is TGTGCCAGCAGCCCCCTCAGCGGGGACGAGCAGTACTTC.

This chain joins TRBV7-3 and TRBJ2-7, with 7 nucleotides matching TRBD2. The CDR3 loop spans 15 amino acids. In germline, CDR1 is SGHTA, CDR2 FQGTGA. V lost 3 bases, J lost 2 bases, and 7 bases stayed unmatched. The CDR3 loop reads CASSFHGGGAYEQYF. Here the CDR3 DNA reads TGTGCCAGCAGCTTCCATGGCGGGGGTGCCTACGAGCAGTACTTC.

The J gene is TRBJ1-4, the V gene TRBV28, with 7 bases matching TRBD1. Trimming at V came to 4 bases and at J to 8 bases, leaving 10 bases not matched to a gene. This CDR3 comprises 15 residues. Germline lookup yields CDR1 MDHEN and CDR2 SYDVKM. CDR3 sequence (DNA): TGTGCCAGCAGTTCCGCTCCGGGACAGATGGAAAAACTGTTTTTT. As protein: CASSSAPGQMEKLFF.

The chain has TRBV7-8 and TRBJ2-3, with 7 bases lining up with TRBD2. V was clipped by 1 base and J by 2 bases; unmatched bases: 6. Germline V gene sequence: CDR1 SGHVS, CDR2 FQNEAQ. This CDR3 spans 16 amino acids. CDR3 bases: TGTGCCAGCAGCTTAGGGGGGAGGGTGTCCACAGATACGCAGTATTTT. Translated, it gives CASSLGGRVSTDTQYF.

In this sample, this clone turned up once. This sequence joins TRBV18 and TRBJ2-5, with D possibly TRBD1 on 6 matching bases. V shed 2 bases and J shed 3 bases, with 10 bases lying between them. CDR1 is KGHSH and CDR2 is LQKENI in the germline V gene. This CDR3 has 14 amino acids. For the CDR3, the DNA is TGTGCCAGCTCACCAGAGACAGGAGAAGAGACCCAGTACTTC. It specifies CASSPETGEETQYF. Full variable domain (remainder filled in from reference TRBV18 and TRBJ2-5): NAGVMQNPRHLVRRRGQEARLRCSPMKGHSHVYWYRQLPEEGLKFMVYLQKENIIDESGMPKERFSAEFPKEGPSILRIQQVVRGDSAAYFCASSPETGEETQYFGPGTRLLVL.

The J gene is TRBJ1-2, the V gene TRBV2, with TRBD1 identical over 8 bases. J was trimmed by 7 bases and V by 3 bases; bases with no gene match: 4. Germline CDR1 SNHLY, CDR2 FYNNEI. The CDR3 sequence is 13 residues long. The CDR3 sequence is CASSDGQGGGYTF. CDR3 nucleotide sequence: TGTGCCAGCAGTGATGGACAGGGTGGTGGCTACACCTTC.

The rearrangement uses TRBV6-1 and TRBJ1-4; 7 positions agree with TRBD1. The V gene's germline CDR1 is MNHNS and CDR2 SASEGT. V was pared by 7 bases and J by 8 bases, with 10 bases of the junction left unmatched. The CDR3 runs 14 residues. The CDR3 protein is CASMNRGAGEKLFF. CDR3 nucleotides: TGTGCCAGCATGAACAGGGGCGCAGGGGAAAAACTGTTTTTT.

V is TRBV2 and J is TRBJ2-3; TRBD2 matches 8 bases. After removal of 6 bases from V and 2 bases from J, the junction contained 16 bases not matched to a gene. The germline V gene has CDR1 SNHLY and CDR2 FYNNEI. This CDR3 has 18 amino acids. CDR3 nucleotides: TGTGCCAGCAGGGGGGGGGAAGTTGCGGGAGGACCCACAGATACGCAGTATTTT. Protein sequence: CASRGGEVAGGPTDTQYF.